This TCR beta chain derives from a study of breast tumors, draining lymph nodes, adjacent tissues. MiXCR, applied by TCRdb to the multiplex PCR reads, yields one record per CDR3 protein. The sample carries approximately 250,000 distinct CDR3 sequences, nearly 35% recorded once. General study results and limits: That most tumor T cells come from lymph nodes remained unproven.

This CDR3 contains 16 residues. Looked up from germline, CDR1 is SGHNT and CDR2 is YENEEA. V was shortened by 5 bases and J by 2 bases, with 17 bases between the two germline ends. The lymph nodes were axillary draining lymph nodes from breast cancer patients. This clonotype has a handful of counts. Its cognate antigen is unknown. The chain recombines TRBV11-3 with TRBJ2-3; perhaps TRBD1 as D (6 bases). The sequence was obtained from a female donor with breast cancer. Some clones in this sample may be carry-over from other donors' samples. Material for sequencing was axillary lymph node tissue. The CDR3 loop is CASSPGDRISTDTQYF. The CDR3 DNA sequence: TGTGCCAGCAGCCCGGGCGACAGGATATCCACAGATACGCAGTATTTT. Together with reference TRBV11-3 and TRBJ2-3, the CDR3 gives the full variable domain: EAGVVQSPRYKIIEKKQPVAFWCNPISGHNTLYWYLQNLGQGPELLIRYENEEAVDDSQLPKDRFSAERLKGVDSTLKIQPAELGDSAVYLCASSPGDRISTDTQYFGPGTRLTVL.